Included here is one T cell receptor beta chain sequence, with context. Its antigen is currently unknown. The sample originates from a study of OX40 agonist ivuxolimab in advanced cancers. Overall study context: One patient with hepatocellular carcinoma and two with cutaneous melanoma, three in all, had partial responses. Findings of the study overall: At doses 0.1 to 3.0 mg/kg, CD4+ and CD8+ clones expanded. On average, CD8+ T cells showed a greater number of expanded clones than CD4+. Certain nonresponders likewise exhibited a low normalized T-cell clonal expansion.

Sequenced by immunoSEQ multiplex PCR; TCRdb stores in-frame clones only, minus some. The sample holds under 75,000 clones, around 80% seen once. This CDR3 contains 13 residues. V shed 6 bases, J shed 3 bases, and the junction held 3 bases outside the gene matches. Germline-derived CDR1 and CDR2 are MNHNY and SVGAGI (reference sequence). The chain links TRBV6-6 to TRBJ1-2; 8 bases line up with TRBD1. The material sequenced was CD4+ or CD8+ T cells sorted from blood, taken in a trial of the OX40 agonist ivuxolimab. This receptor was obtained from an adult with an advanced solid tumor such as melanoma, head and neck, liver or kidney cancer. The DNA for the CDR3 is TGTGCCAGCAGGCCGACAGGGGACTATGGCTACACCTTC. Its protein product is CASRPTGDYGYTF.